The present entry profiles one T cell receptor (beta chain) with its context. This clonotype was seen many times. The antigen this receptor binds is unknown. No base-level quality is on record; no much larger clone is a single base apart. Ophthalmopathy patients had moderately to severely active disease, Clinical Activity Score of at least 3, NOSPECS grade of at least 4, and disease duration under 3 months. Anyone with other autoimmune diseases, uncontrolled infections, pregnancy or lactation was excluded from the study. Diagnosis relied on clinical symptoms, serum thyroxine, TRAb, thyroid ultrasound and orbital computed tomography. PBMCs were isolated from about 9.1 ml of fresh peripheral blood by Ficoll-Paque density gradient centrifugation. Total RNA was extracted with Trizol reagent and quality-checked on an Agilent 2100 Bioanalyzer. The CDR3 runs 17 residues from the cysteine to the phenylalanine. Only the CDR3 part of the read is kept: 51 bases, read in frame from the first base. Relative to germline, V is missing 3 bases and J is missing 2 bases, with 9 bases of the junction outside any gene match. Taken from the germline V gene (reference sequence), the CDR1 and CDR2 loops are LNHDA and SQIVND.

For repertoire sequencing, the TCR beta CDR3 regions were amplified from RNA transcripts. HTBI primers and the Qiagen OneStep RT-PCR kit were used in a first-round RT-PCR, which was followed by a second-round multiplex PCR, size selection and purification. Libraries were sequenced on an Illumina HiSeq2000 using paired-end 100 bp reads. The published analysis was carried out like this. Reads were processed with SOAPnuke, discarding reads with adapters, uncalled bases, mean Phred below 15, or no exact constant-primer or identifier match. COPE v1.2.5 was used to merge high-quality paired reads. Clonotypes were defined as unique nucleotide sequences and were aligned to IMGT TRB V, D and J references using MiTCR v1.1. The analysis was limited to V-J combinations with a frequency above 0.0001, which together covered more than 99% of repertoires. For each V-J combination, a TCR clonal expansion and chaos score was defined as F50 clonal expansion divided by the chaos observed in the TCRdist matrix. Welch's t-statistics and random forest were used to narrow the features down to 13 V-J combinations, which were then fed into a naive Bayes classifier. The Morisita-Horn index was used to measure how similar the thyroid and blood repertoires were. The public reads were reanalyzed by TCRdb: fastp trimming at Q25, MiXCR alignment, in-frame beta chains only. CDR3 protein sequences are deduplicated, and each keeps its most common genes and DNA. TCRdb's processing, not the authors' own work, is the source of the V and J calls. A total of 300,000 to 400,000 distinct CDR3 sequences appear in this sample, under 20% of them only once. The leading ten clones occupy about 12% of the sample.

This record comes from a study of Graves' ophthalmopathy and Graves' hyperthyroidism (dated by TCRdb to 2017 to 2018). With respect to the entire study: Peripheral blood was collected before any treatment was given, at the time of initial diagnosis. To explore V-J signatures distinguishing ophthalmopathy from hyperthyroidism, a discovery set of about a hundred patients (more than 40 ophthalmopathy, some 57 stable hyperthyroidism) was enrolled. An independent validation cohort was composed of some 19 hyperthyroidism patients and approximately 15 patients who later progressed from hyperthyroidism to ophthalmopathy. In five or six hyperthyroidism patients, the T-cell repertoire of thyroid tissue was compared with the T-cell repertoire of blood. In total, around 130 blood samples were TCR-sequenced: approximately 40 ophthalmopathy, approximately 80 hyperthyroidism and some 17 hyperthyroidism-to-ophthalmopathy patients. To tell Graves' ophthalmopathy apart from Graves' hyperthyroidism, and to predict which patients would progress to ophthalmopathy, the study relied on TCR beta repertoire signatures. Following sample collection, hyperthyroidism patients were given methimazole at a starting dose of 30 mg daily, and ophthalmopathy patients were given high-dose intravenous methylprednisolone. General study outcomes and caveats: No statistical method was used to predetermine the sample size, and group allocation was not hidden from the investigators. In cross-validation, the 13-signature model distinguished ophthalmopathy from stable hyperthyroidism with about 90% sensitivity and about 81% specificity, while in the test set the corresponding values were about 79% and 69%. Most of the expanded thyroid clonotypes with a frequency above 0.001 were also detected in blood, and it was suggested that the thyroid immune response may be reflected by blood repertoires. In validation, the model predicted ophthalmopathy progression with 55% to 71% sensitivity and 72% to 80% specificity; 12 predicted patients were CT-confirmed with GO in a median of approximately 6.2 months.

The clonotype comes from an adult man with Graves' ophthalmopathy. Input material: peripheral blood. Recombination linked TRBV19 to TRBJ2-2, and TRBD1 aligns with 7 junction nucleotides. For the CDR3, the sequence is CASSIPRQGRNTGELFF. The DNA reads TGTGCCAGTAGTATCCCTCGACAGGGCAGAAACACCGGGGAGCTGTTTTTT.